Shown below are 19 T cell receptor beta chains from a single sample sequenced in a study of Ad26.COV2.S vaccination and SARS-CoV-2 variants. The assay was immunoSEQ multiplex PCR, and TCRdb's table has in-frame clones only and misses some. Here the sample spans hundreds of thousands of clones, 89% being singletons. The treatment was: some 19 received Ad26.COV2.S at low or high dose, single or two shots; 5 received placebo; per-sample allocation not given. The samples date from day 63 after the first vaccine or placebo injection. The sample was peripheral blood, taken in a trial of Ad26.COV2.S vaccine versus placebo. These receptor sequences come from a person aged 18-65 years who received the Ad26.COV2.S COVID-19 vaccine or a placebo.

The CDR3 nucleotides are TGCGCCAGCAGCCCGGGCGGGGGGGATAATGAAAAACTGTTTTTT. Residues: CASSPGGGDNEKLFF. V gene TRBV4-3 combines with J gene TRBJ1-4; D may be TRBD1 (5 bases). CDR1 is LGHNA and CDR2 is YSLEER in the germline V gene. V was cut by 4 bases and J by 4 bases, with 13 bases left in between. The CDR3 is 15 residues long.

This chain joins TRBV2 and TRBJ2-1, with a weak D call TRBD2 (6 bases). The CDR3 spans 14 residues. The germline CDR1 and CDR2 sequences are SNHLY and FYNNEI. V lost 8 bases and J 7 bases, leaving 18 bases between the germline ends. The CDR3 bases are TGTGCCAGCGGAATAGAGGGAGGAGGGAATGAGCAGTTCTTC. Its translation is CASGIEGGGNEQFF.

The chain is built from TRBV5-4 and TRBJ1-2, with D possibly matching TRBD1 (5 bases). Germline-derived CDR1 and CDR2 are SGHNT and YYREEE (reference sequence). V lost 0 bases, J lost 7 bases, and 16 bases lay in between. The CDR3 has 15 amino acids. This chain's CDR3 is CASSLAGTRRGGYTF. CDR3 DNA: TGTGCCAGCAGCTTGGCCGGGACGAGGAGGGGTGGCTACACCTTC.

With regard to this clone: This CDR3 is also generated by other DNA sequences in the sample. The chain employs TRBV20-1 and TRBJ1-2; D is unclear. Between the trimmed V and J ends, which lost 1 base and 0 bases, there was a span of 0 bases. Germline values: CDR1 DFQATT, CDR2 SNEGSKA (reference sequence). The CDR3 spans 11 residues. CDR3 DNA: TGCAGTGCTAGAGCTAACTATGGCTACACCTTC. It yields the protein CSARANYGYTF.

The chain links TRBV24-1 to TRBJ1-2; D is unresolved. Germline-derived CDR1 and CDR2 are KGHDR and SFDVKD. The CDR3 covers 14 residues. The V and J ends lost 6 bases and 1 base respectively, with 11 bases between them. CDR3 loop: CATSTVGSNYGYTF. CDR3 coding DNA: TGTGCCACCAGTACGGTAGGAAGTAACTATGGCTACACCTTC.

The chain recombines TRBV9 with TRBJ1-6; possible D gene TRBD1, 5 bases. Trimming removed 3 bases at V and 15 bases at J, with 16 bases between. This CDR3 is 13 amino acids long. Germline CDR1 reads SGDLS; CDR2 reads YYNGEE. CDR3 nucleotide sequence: TGTGCCAGCAGCGCGGCAGGGTCGCAAGACCTCCACTTT. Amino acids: CASSAAGSQDLHF.

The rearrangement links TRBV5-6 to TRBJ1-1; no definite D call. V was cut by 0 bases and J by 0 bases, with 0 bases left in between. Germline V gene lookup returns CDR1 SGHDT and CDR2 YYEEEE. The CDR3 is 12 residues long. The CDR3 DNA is TGTGCCAGCAGCTTGGTGAACACTGAAGCTTTCTTT. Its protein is CASSLVNTEAFF.

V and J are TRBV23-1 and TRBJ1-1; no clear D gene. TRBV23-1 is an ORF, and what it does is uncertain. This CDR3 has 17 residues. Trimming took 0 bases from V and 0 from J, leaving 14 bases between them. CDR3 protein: CASSQSALYELNTEAFF. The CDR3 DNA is TGCGCCAGCAGTCAATCGGCCCTCTATGAATTGAACACTGAAGCTTTCTTT.

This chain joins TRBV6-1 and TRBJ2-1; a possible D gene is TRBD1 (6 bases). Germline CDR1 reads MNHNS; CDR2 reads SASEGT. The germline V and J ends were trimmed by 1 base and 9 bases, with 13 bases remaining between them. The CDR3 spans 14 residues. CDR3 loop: CASSEDRDRGEQFF. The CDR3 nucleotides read TGTGCCAGCAGTGAAGACAGGGATCGGGGTGAGCAGTTCTTC.

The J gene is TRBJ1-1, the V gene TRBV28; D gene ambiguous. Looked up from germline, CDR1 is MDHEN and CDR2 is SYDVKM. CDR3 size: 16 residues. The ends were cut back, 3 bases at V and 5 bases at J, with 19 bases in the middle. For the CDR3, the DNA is TGTGCCAGCAGTTTTCCGGGAGGGCCCAGAGGGACTGAAGCTTTCTTT. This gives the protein CASSFPGGPRGTEAFF.

The CDR3 is CSVDKDVGRTQYF. For the CDR3, the DNA is TGCAGCGTTGATAAGGACGTAGGGCGGACCCAGTACTTC. This chain links TRBV29-1 with TRBJ2-5; D call uncertain. Trimming took 3 bases from V and 7 from J, leaving 15 bases between them. Germline loops: CDR1 SQVTM, CDR2 ANQGSEA. CDR3 length: 13 residues.

DNA of the CDR3: TGTGCCAGCAGTTTTATAAATGAAAAACTGTTTTTT. This sequence encodes CASSFINEKLFF. The chain uses TRBV27 and TRBJ1-4, with D unclear. CDR3 length equals 12 residues. V dropped 3 bases and J dropped 5 bases, with 4 bases sitting between them. Germline V gene lookup returns CDR1 MNHEY and CDR2 SMNVEV (reference sequence).

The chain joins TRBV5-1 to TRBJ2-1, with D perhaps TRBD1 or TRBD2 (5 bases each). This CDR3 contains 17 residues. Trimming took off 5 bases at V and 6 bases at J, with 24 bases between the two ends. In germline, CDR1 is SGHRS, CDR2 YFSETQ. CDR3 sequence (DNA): TGCGCCAGCAGAAAAGGAATTCGGGGCATTCTACTCAATGAGCAGTTCTTC. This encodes CASRKGIRGILLNEQFF.

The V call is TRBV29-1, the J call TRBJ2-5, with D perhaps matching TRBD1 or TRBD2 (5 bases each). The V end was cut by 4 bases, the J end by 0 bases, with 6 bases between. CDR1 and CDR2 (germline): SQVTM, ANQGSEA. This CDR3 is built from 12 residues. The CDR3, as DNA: TGCAGCGTTGGGGGGAACCAAGAGACCCAGTACTTC. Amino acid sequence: CSVGGNQETQYF.

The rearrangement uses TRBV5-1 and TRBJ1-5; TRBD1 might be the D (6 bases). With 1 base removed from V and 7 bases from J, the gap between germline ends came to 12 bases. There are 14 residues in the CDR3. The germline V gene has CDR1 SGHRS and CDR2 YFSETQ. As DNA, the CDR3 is TGCGCCAGCAGCTTGTATGGGGGCGGCCAGCCCCAGCATTTT. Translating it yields CASSLYGGGQPQHF.

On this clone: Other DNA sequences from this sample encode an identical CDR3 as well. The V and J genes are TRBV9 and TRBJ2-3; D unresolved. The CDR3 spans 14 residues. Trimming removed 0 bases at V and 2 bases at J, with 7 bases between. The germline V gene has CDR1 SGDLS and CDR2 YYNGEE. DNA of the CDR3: TGTGCCAGCAGCGTAGGACAACTCACAGATACGCAGTATTTT. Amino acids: CASSVGQLTDTQYF.

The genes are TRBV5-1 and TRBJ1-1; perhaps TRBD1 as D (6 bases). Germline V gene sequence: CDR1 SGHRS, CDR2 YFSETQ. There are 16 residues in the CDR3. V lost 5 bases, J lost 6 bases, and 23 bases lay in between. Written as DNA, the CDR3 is TGCGCCAGCAGACAGAACCGACAGGTCCGTGACCCTGAAGCTTTCTTT. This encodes CASRQNRQVRDPEAFF.

DNA of the CDR3: TGTGCCAGCAGTTACTCGGACAGCCACTATGGCTACACCTTC. This encodes CASSYSDSHYGYTF. The chain combines TRBV6-5 with TRBJ1-2; perhaps TRBD1 as D (6 bases). Germline values: CDR1 MNHEY, CDR2 SVGAGI. CDR3 length: 14 amino acids. Trimming removed 0 bases from V and 3 bases from J, with 8 bases in between.

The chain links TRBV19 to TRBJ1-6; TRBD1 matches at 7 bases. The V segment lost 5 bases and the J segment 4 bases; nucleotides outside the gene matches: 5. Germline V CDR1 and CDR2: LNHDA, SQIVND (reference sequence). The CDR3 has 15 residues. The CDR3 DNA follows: TGTGCCAGTAGTCTACAGGGGAAATATAATTCACCCCTCCACTTT. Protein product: CASSLQGKYNSPLHF.